This T cell receptor beta chain comes out of a study of T-cell reconstitution after alpha-beta-depleted transplantation in children (dated by TCRdb to about 2016). For context, the study as a whole: Using TCR repertoire profiling, the study quantitatively followed how T-cell immune reconstitution unfolded in children after TCRalphabeta/CD19-depleted allogeneic hematopoietic cell transplantation.

From the cysteine through the phenylalanine, the CDR3 covers 15 amino acids. Only the CDR3 DNA is retained, 45 bases long and in frame from the first base. Trimming at the junction amounts to 9 bases on V and 2 bases on J, and the germline ends lie 18 bases apart. From the germline V gene (reference sequence), CDR1 is MNHEY and CDR2 is SMNVEV. Libraries were constructed by PCR. The instrument given in TCRdb is Illumina HiSeq 2500. Molecular barcoding was employed in the preparation of TCR libraries, with unique molecular identifiers being used to normalize TCRbeta repertoire quantification. TCRdb applied fastp at Q25 and MiXCR to the public reads, then kept only in-frame beta chains. When rows share a CDR3 protein, they turn into one entry using the most common DNA and genes. Within this sample are about 500,000 distinct CDR3 sequences, with 30% to 35% of them counted one time only. The top ten constitute roughly 2.5% of the sample.

Concerning this clonotype itself: Its antigen specificity is not known. No base quality values were provided; no much bigger clone lies one nucleotide off.

Sequencing used PBMCs from the stem cell graft donor, obtained from the stem cell graft. The source is a human donor who donated a stem cell graft to a child with aplastic anemia. The V and J segments used are TRBV27 and TRBJ2-3; matching of 5 bases hints at TRBD2 as the D gene. This receptor has the CDR3 CASQERSAPTDTQYF. The sequenced DNA is TGTGCCAGTCAGGAGCGGTCCGCCCCCACAGATACGCAGTATTTT.